This T cell receptor beta chain was documented in a study of blood T cell repertoires in COVID-19. Study details: Sites across the United States, Italy and Spain contributed samples from acute and convalescent COVID-19.

Those enrolled in Seattle joined during active infection and were followed longitudinally afterward. Profiled with immunoSEQ multiplex PCR; TCRdb holds only in-frame clones, not every one. This sample has roughly 440,000 clones; approximately 89% occur once, and the top ten carry over 10%. This CDR3 is built from 13 residues. Germline V gives CDR1 SGHRS, CDR2 YFSETQ. Deletions cut 4 bases from V and 4 bases from J, with 9 bases between. Sequencing used peripheral blood. This TCR was sampled from a woman aged 50 to 60 with COVID-19, enrolled during active disease. This chain joins TRBV5-1 and TRBJ1-5; no clear D gene. The DNA for the CDR3 is TGCGCCAGCAGCCCCGACGGGAATCAGCCCCAGCATTTT. Protein: CASSPDGNQPQHF.